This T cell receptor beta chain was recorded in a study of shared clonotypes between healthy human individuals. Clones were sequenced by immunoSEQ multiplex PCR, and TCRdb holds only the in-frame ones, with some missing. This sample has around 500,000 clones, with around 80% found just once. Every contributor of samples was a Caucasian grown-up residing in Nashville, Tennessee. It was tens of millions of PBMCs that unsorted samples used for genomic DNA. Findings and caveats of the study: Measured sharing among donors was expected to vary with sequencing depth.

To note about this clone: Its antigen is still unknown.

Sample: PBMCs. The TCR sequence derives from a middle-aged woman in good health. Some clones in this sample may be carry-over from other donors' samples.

The CDR3, as DNA: TGTGCCAGCAGACTAGCGGGAGAAGATACGCAGTATTTT. The encoded protein is CASRLAGEDTQYF. This chain connects TRBV28 to TRBJ2-3, with 11 bases that match TRBD2. The CDR3 covers 13 residues. In germline, CDR1 is MDHEN, CDR2 SYDVKM. V lost 6 bases to trimming and J lost 5 bases; unmatched junction nucleotides: 1. Combining the CDR3 with reference TRBV28 and TRBJ2-3 gives the whole variable domain DVKVTQSSRYLVKRTGEKVFLECVQDMDHENMFWYRQDPGLGLRLIYFSYDVKMKEKGDIPEGYSVSREKKERFSLILESASTNQTSMYLCASRLAGEDTQYFGPGTRLTVL.